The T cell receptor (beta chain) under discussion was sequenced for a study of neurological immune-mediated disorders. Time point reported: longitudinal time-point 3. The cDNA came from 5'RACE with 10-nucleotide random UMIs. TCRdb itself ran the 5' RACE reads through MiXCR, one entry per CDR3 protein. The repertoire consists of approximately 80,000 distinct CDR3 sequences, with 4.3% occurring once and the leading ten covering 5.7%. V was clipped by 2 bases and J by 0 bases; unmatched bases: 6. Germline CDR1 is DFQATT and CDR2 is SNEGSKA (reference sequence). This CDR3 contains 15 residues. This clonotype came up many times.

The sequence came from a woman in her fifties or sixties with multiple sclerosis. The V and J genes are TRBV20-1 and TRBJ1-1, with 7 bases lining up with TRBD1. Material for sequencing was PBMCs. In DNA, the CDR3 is TGCAGTGCTAGACGGGGCAGGGGGGTGAACACTGAAGCTTTCTTT. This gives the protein CSARRGRGVNTEAFF.